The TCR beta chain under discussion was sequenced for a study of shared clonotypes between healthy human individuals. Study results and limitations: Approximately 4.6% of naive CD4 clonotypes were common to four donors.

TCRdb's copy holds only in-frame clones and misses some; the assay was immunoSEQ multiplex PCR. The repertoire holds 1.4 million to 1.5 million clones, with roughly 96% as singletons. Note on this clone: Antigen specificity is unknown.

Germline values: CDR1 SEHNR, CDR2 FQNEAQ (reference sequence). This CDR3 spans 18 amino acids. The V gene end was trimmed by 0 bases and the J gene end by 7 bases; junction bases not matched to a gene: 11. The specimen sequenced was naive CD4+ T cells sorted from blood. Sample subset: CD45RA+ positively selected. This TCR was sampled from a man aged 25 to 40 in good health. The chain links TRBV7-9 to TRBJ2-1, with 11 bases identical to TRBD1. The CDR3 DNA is TGTGCCAGCAGCTTAGCTAATCTAGGACAGGGGGCCTGGAATGAGCAGTTCTTC. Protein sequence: CASSLANLGQGAWNEQFF.